A single sample is the source of the 26 T cell receptor beta chains below, sequenced in a study of T cell repertoires in ileal Crohn's disease. This table comes from immunoSEQ multiplex PCR, and its TCRdb copy is limited to in-frame clones, with some not included. The repertoire holds approximately 10,000 clones, roughly 72% seen once, with approximately 8% in the top ten. Described time point: neoterminal ileum biopsy at postoperative endoscopy, about 6 months after surgery. What was sequenced was ileal tissue. Source of these receptors: an adult with Crohn's disease.

The CDR3 DNA follows: TGCGCCAGCAGCTCCGCCACCGGGACTAGCGGGAGGGAATGGTCTGGGGCCAACGTCCTGACTTTC. It yields the protein CASSSATGTSGREWSGANVLTF. J is TRBJ2-6 and V is TRBV5-1; TRBD2 matches at 16 bases. Germline trimming cut 3 bases from V and 1 base from J; bases unmatched to any gene: 13. The CDR3 is 22 amino acids. Germline V CDR1 and CDR2: SGHRS, YFSETQ.

This clone was seen only a few times. The chain's CDR3 is CASRQIGQGAYTEAFF. The CDR3 DNA follows: TGTGCCAGCAGACAAATCGGACAGGGGGCCTACACTGAAGCTTTCTTT. V and J are TRBV7-4 and TRBJ1-1; 11 bases are a match to TRBD1. Germline V lookup: CDR1 SGHVT, CDR2 SQSDAQ. Losses at the gene ends were 6 bases for V and 3 bases for J; bases not matched to a gene: 9. The CDR3 sequence is 16 residues long.

The genes are TRBV10-1 and TRBJ2-1; D not resolved. Germline V gene sequence: CDR1 WNHNN, CDR2 SYGVQD (reference sequence). The CDR3 length is 13 residues. V was clipped by 4 bases and J by 3 bases, with 7 bases between them. CDR3 coding DNA: TGCGCCAGCAGTGGCCAGGTCTACAATGAGCAGTTCTTC. It specifies CASSGQVYNEQFF.

The V gene is TRBV30, the J gene TRBJ2-5; 10 nucleotides align to TRBD2. The germline CDR1 and CDR2 sequences are GTSNPN and SVGIG (reference sequence). The trim removed 5 bases at V and 5 bases at J, leaving 8 bases unmatched. The CDR3 length is 14 residues. The CDR3 loop reads CAWGSSGRPETQYF. The CDR3 nucleotides read TGTGCCTGGGGGAGTAGCGGGAGGCCGGAGACCCAGTACTTC.

The chain recombines TRBV4-1 with TRBJ2-7, with TRBD1 matching over 7 bases. The V gene end was trimmed by 2 bases and the J gene end by 3 bases; junction bases not matched to a gene: 4. Germline CDR1 reads MGHRA; CDR2 reads YSYEKL. The CDR3 sequence is 14 residues long. The CDR3 coding sequence is TGCGCCAGCAGCCAAAGGGACAGTTTCTACGAGCAGTACTTC. This sequence encodes CASSQRDSFYEQYF.

This sequence joins TRBV7-2 and TRBJ2-1; 9 bases map to TRBD2. J gave up 9 bases and V 2 bases, and 8 bases lay outside the gene matches. Germline CDR1 reads SGHTA; CDR2 reads FQGNSA. This CDR3 comprises 15 residues. The CDR3 bases are TGTGCCAGCAGCTTAACGGCGGGAGGGCGCGCTGAGCAGTTCTTC. Translated: CASSLTAGGRAEQFF. Filled out from reference TRBV7-2 and TRBJ2-1, the complete variable domain reads GAGVSQSPSNKVTEKGKDVELRCDPISGHTALYWYRQSLGQGLEFLIYFQGNSAPDKSGLPSDRFSAERTGGSVSTLTIQRTQQEDSAVYLCASSLTAGGRAEQFFGPGTRLTVL.

The sample holds a few counts of this clone. This sequence joins TRBV6-1 and TRBJ2-1, with D unresolved. The CDR3 extends over 11 amino acids. Germline lookup yields CDR1 MNHNS and CDR2 SASEGT. V lost 4 bases and J lost 9, with 7 bases in between. The CDR3 loop is CASSGYSEQFF. For the CDR3, the DNA is TGTGCCAGCAGTGGATATAGTGAGCAGTTCTTC.

The rearrangement links TRBV5-1 to TRBJ2-2; 13 bases map to TRBD2. The CDR3 loop spans 16 amino acids. Germline values: CDR1 SGHRS, CDR2 YFSETQ. The V gene end was trimmed by 2 bases and the J gene end by 6 bases; junction bases not matched to a gene: 4. CDR3 DNA sequence: TGCGCCAGCAGCTTTACTAGCGGGAGGGTTGCCGGGGAGCTGTTTTTT. Its translation: CASSFTSGRVAGELFF.

The chain joins TRBV6-7 to TRBJ1-1, with a weak D call TRBD1 (5 bases). TRBV6-7 is designated an ORF whose function remains uncertain. Between the trimmed V and J ends, which lost 6 bases and 3 bases, there was a span of 17 bases. The CDR3 consists of 15 residues. CDR3 in DNA: TGTGCCAGCAGAGTCCCCACGTGGGGGGACACTGAAGCTTTCTTT. Encoded protein: CASRVPTWGDTEAFF.

The chain joins TRBV5-1 to TRBJ1-2; 7 nucleotides line up with TRBD1. Germline V CDR1 and CDR2: SGHRS, YFSETQ. The CDR3 length is 14 residues. V trimming: 3 bases; J trimming: 6 bases; junction bases outside the gene matches: 8. The CDR3 reads CASSYRQGADGYTF. The DNA of the CDR3 is TGCGCCAGCAGCTACAGACAGGGAGCAGATGGCTACACCTTC.

The chain uses TRBV2 and TRBJ1-3, with D possibly TRBD1 on 6 matching bases. V lost 5 bases and J 2 bases, leaving 10 bases between the germline ends. CDR3 length: 14 residues. Looked up from germline, CDR1 is SNHLY and CDR2 is FYNNEI. This chain's CDR3 is CASSPDRTGNTIYF. In nucleotides, the CDR3 is TGTGCCAGCAGTCCGGACAGAACTGGAAACACCATATATTTT.

The chain couples TRBV18 to TRBJ2-1; D may be TRBD1 (5 bases). V was pared by 3 bases and J by 5 bases, with 11 bases between. The length of the CDR3 is 14 residues. Germline CDR1 and CDR2: KGHSH and LQKENI. The CDR3 region is CASSPGAVHNEQFF. CDR3 sequence (DNA): TGTGCCAGCTCACCTGGGGCAGTCCACAATGAGCAGTTCTTC.

The chain employs TRBV7-4 and TRBJ1-1; no reliable D call. CDR3 length: 11 amino acids. Germline V gene sequence: CDR1 SGHVT, CDR2 SQSDAQ. The V end was cut by 5 bases, the J end by 11 bases, with 12 bases between. In DNA form, the CDR3 reads TGTGCCAGCAGCCCAAGCGGCGGGGCTTTCTTT. It yields the protein CASSPSGGAFF.

The chain is built from TRBV7-2 and TRBJ2-7, with TRBD2 identical over 12 bases. V trimming: 5 bases; J trimming: 4 bases; junction bases outside the gene matches: 6. The CDR3 totals 15 residues. Germline loops: CDR1 SGHTA, CDR2 FQGNSA. The CDR3 reads CASSGLAGFVYEQYF. The CDR3, as DNA: TGTGCCAGCAGCGGACTAGCGGGGTTTGTGTACGAGCAGTACTTC.

The genes are TRBV6-6 and TRBJ2-5, with 7 bases identical to TRBD2. J was trimmed by 9 bases and V by 4 bases; bases with no gene match: 2. The CDR3 totals 11 residues. Looked up from germline, CDR1 is MNHNY and CDR2 is SVGAGI (reference sequence). CDR3 coding DNA: TGTGCCAGCAGTTCCGGACTAGCCCAGTACTTC. This encodes CASSSGLAQYF.

The chain couples TRBV6-1 to TRBJ2-1; TRBD2 matches 8 bases. V shed 5 bases, J shed 9 bases, and the junction held 9 bases outside the gene matches. The CDR3 has 14 residues. Germline V gene data show CDR1 as MNHNS and CDR2 as SASEGT. The chain's CDR3 is CASSKGLEAGEQFF. The CDR3 DNA reads as TGTGCCAGCAGTAAGGGACTAGAAGCTGGTGAGCAGTTCTTC.

In this sample, this clone turned up once. The gene calls are TRBV15 and TRBJ1-1; possible D gene TRBD1, 6 bases. Looked up from germline, CDR1 is LNHNV and CDR2 is YYDKDF (reference sequence). V lost 0 bases to trimming and J lost 6 bases, with 11 bases between them. The CDR3 spans 14 residues. The DNA for the CDR3 is TGTGCCACCAGCAGAGATCGGGGGGCCGCTGAAGCTTTCTTT. The encoded protein is CATSRDRGAAEAFF. Filled out from reference TRBV15 and TRBJ1-1, the complete variable domain reads DAMVIQNPRYQVTQFGKPVTLSCSQTLNHNVMYWYQQKSSQAPKLLFHYYDKDFNNEADTPDNFQSRRPNTSFCFLDIRSPGLGDTAMYLCATSRDRGAAEAFFGQGTRLTVV.

The count of this clone is one. V is TRBV27 and J is TRBJ1-1; D is possibly TRBD1 (6 bases). V gave up 6 bases and J gave up 0 bases, with 11 bases separating them. Germline V gives CDR1 MNHEY, CDR2 SMNVEV (reference sequence). CDR3 length equals 14 residues. In nucleotides, the CDR3 is TGTGCCAGCAGAACAGGGATGGTGAACACTGAAGCTTTCTTT. It specifies CASRTGMVNTEAFF.

The J gene is TRBJ2-3, the V gene TRBV7-2; 10 positions agree with TRBD2. CDR1 and CDR2 (germline): SGHTA, FQGNSA. The junction had 8 bases not matched to a gene; V was cut back by 1 base and J by 7 bases. The CDR3 covers 16 residues. The CDR3 region has the DNA TGTGCCAGCAGCTTAGTGATAGCGGGAGGCCTAAATACGCAGTATTTT. Encoded protein: CASSLVIAGGLNTQYF.

The chain links TRBV6-5 to TRBJ2-2; D unclear. Germline values: CDR1 MNHEY, CDR2 SVGAGI. The CDR3 spans 14 residues. The V end lost 5 bases, the J end lost 0 bases, and 7 bases lay between the germline ends. The CDR3 is CASSDTANTGELFF. For the CDR3, the DNA is TGTGCCAGCAGTGACACCGCGAACACCGGGGAGCTGTTTTTT.

In its sample, this clone was seen once. The chain uses TRBV28 and TRBJ1-2, with D possibly being TRBD1 (5 bases). Looked up from germline, CDR1 is MDHEN and CDR2 is SYDVKM. This CDR3 is 14 amino acids long. The V gene lost 8 bases and the J gene lost 0 bases, with 13 bases spanning the gap. The CDR3 region is CASQGAGSNYGYTF. CDR3 coding DNA: TGTGCCAGCCAGGGCGCAGGGTCTAACTATGGCTACACCTTC.

The gene calls are TRBV28 and TRBJ2-1; TRBD2 matches at 11 bases. V was pared by 3 bases and J by 9 bases, with 7 bases of the junction left unmatched. CDR3 length: 15 amino acids. From germline, CDR1 is MDHEN and CDR2 SYDVKM. CDR3 in amino acids: CASSFSGREDAEQFF. The CDR3 nucleotides read TGTGCCAGCAGTTTTAGCGGGAGGGAAGATGCTGAGCAGTTCTTC.

The chain joins TRBV9 to TRBJ1-1; D perhaps matches TRBD1 (5 bases). The CDR3 is 13 residues long. V lost 3 bases to trimming and J lost 4 bases, with 10 bases between them. Germline CDR1 is SGDLS and CDR2 is YYNGEE. CDR3 DNA: TGTGCCAGCAGCGCCCACGGGGGCACTGAAGCTTTCTTT. Its translation: CASSAHGGTEAFF.

CDR3 DNA: TGCAGTGTCGCTCACAGGGTAAACACCTTC. The encoded protein is CSVAHRVNTF. This chain links TRBV20-1 with TRBJ1-2, with a possible D match to TRBD1 (6 bases). This CDR3 is 10 amino acids long. The V gene lost 7 bases and the J gene lost 12 bases, with 15 bases spanning the gap. The germline V gene encodes CDR1 DFQATT and CDR2 SNEGSKA (reference sequence).

V is TRBV10-2 and J is TRBJ1-1; D gene uncertain. Germline V gene data show CDR1 as WSHSY and CDR2 as SAAADI. V gave up 4 bases and J gave up 1 base, with 7 bases separating them. The length of the CDR3 is 13 residues. The CDR3 bases are TGCGCCAGCAGTGGAACAGCGAACACTGAAGCTTTCTTT. Its translation: CASSGTANTEAFF.

The CDR3 here is CASSASGGANEKLFF. CDR3 in DNA: TGTGCCAGCAGCGCCAGTGGGGGCGCAAATGAAAAACTGTTTTTT. The chain is built from TRBV27 and TRBJ1-4; TRBD1 is a possible D gene (6 bases). CDR3 size: 15 residues. The germline CDR1 and CDR2 sequences are MNHEY and SMNVEV (reference sequence). Trimming removed 6 bases at V and 5 bases at J, with 16 bases between.